This TCR beta chain was identified during a study of CD8 T cells in Susac syndrome. For the study at large: When blood was drawn, the patients with Susac syndrome were therapy-naive, on corticosteroids, or on intravenous immunoglobulin alone.

Whole-study findings and limits: It was acknowledged in the study that the number of individuals who were included in its TCR sequencing and HLA analysis was relatively small.

As concerns this clonotype: Its specificity is not known.

The CDR3 contains 16 residues. CDR1 KGHSH and CDR2 LQKENI come from the germline V gene. The V end lost 0 bases, the J end lost 8 bases, and 16 bases lay between the germline ends. The diagnostic criteria were recently defined, and patients with Susac syndrome met them for definite or probable disease. Random hexamers were used to reverse transcribe roughly 0.5 to 1 ug of RNA. TCR beta CDR3 was amplified by immunoSEQ covering 54 Vbeta and 13 Jbeta. MiXCR, run by TCRdb on the immunoSEQ multiplex PCR reads, gives a single entry per CDR3 protein. The sample consists of approximately 180,000 distinct CDR3 sequences, 90% to 95% of them appearing once.

Material: CD4+ T cells from PBMCs. The TCR comes from a human donor with Susac syndrome. The chain carries TRBV18 and TRBJ1-4, with a weak D call TRBD1 (6 bases). The CDR3 spells CASSPPHRVVGEKLFF. The CDR3 coding sequence is TGTGCCAGCTCACCACCGCACAGGGTCGTCGGGGAAAAACTGTTTTTT.